This passage covers 13 T cell receptor beta chains from one sample sequenced in a study of brain T cells in children with intractable seizures. Data came from immunoSEQ multiplex PCR; TCRdb stores just in-frame clones and leaves some out. Here the sample spans 80,000 or so clones, approximately 89% being singletons. Here the sequenced sample was peripheral blood, taken at surgery. The source of these receptors is a girl aged 2-10 years with Rasmussen encephalitis and intractable seizures.

The chain joins TRBV5-1 to TRBJ1-2, with 7 bases matching TRBD1. The CDR3 runs to 14 residues. Germline V gene lookup returns CDR1 SGHRS and CDR2 YFSETQ. J was trimmed by 5 bases and V by 3 bases; bases with no gene match: 7. The CDR3 loop reads CASSSGQVGYGYTF. Here the CDR3 DNA reads TGCGCCAGCAGCTCCGGACAGGTTGGGTATGGCTACACCTTC. Full variable domain (remainder filled in from reference TRBV5-1 and TRBJ1-2): KAGVTQTPRYLIKTRGQQVTLSCSPISGHRSVSWYQQTPGQGLQFLFEYFSETQRNKGNFPGRFSGRQFSNSRSEMNVSTLELGDSALYLCASSSGQVGYGYTFGSGTRLTVV.

This rearrangement joins TRBV12-5 to TRBJ2-3; tentative D call: TRBD2 (6 bases). The germline gives CDR1 LGHNT, CDR2 FRNRAP. The V gene lost 6 bases and the J gene lost 11 bases, with 27 bases spanning the gap. The CDR3 has 16 residues. The DNA of the CDR3 is TGTGCTAGTGGCGGGAGAGGGCCCGGGTCAAATAATGAGCAGTATTTT. Its protein product is CASGGRGPGSNNEQYF. Complete variable domain (other parts from reference TRBV12-5 and TRBJ2-3): DARVTQTPRHKVTEMGQEVTMRCQPILGHNTVFWYRQTMMQGLELLAYFRNRAPLDDSGMPKDRFSAEMPDATLATLKIQPSEPRDSAVYFCASGGRGPGSNNEQYFGPGTRLTVL.

In this sample, this clone turned up a few times. The chain links TRBV11-3 to TRBJ2-2; D ambiguous. Looked up from germline, CDR1 is SGHNT and CDR2 is YENEEA. V shed 5 bases and J shed 8 bases, with 12 bases lying between them. CDR3 length equals 13 residues. The CDR3 loop reads CASSPHLGGELFF. The CDR3 nucleotides read TGTGCCAGCAGCCCACACTTAGGGGGGGAGCTGTTTTTT.

A note on this clone: An end of the junction differs from the germline gene, which may be a read error. The chain links TRBV10-1 to TRBJ2-1; unclear D gene. The CDR3 covers 11 residues. The V gene's germline CDR1 is WNHNN and CDR2 SYGVQD (reference sequence). CDR3 DNA sequence: TGCGCCGGCAGGCTCGGGAATGAGCAGTTCTTC. It specifies CAGRLGNEQFF.

The V gene is TRBV27, the J gene TRBJ1-3; D remains ambiguous. The DNA matches TRBJ2-2 better at its end, which makes the J call doubtful. Germline CDR1 reads MNHEY; CDR2 reads SMNVEV (reference sequence). There are 12 residues in the CDR3. This chain's CDR3 is CASSFRKGELFF. Here the CDR3 DNA reads TGTGCCAGCAGTTTCCGGAAGGGGGAGCTGTTTTTT.

This clone was detected once. V and J are TRBV5-4 and TRBJ2-2, with D unresolved. The CDR3 consists of 15 residues. Germline V gene data show CDR1 as SGHNT and CDR2 as YYREEE (reference sequence). With 4 bases removed from V and 5 bases from J, the gap between germline ends came to 15 bases. CDR3 amino acids: CASSPGAGSTGELFF. For the CDR3, the DNA is TGTGCCAGCAGCCCTGGTGCTGGTTCGACCGGGGAGCTGTTTTTT.

This sequence joins TRBV28 and TRBJ2-1; D unresolved. V lost 7 bases and J lost 4, with 20 bases in between. This CDR3 contains 16 residues. Per the germline V gene, CDR1 is MDHEN and CDR2 is SYDVKM. CDR3 DNA sequence: TGTGCCAGCACTTGCACACCCCCCTGCCCTTACAATGAGCAGTTCTTC. Amino acid sequence: CASTCTPPCPYNEQFF.

This chain's CDR3 is CASSHSGGATEAFF. The CDR3 nucleotides read TGTGCCAGCAGCCACTCCGGCGGGGCCACTGAAGCTTTCTTT. The V and J genes are TRBV3-1 (or the pseudogene TRBV3-2) and TRBJ1-1, with D possibly being TRBD1 (5 bases). This CDR3 spans 14 amino acids. Trimming pared 3 bases from V and 4 bases from J, leaving 12 bases between. Germline V gene data show CDR1 as LGHDT and CDR2 as YNNKEL (reference sequence).

The genes are TRBV5-4 and TRBJ2-1; 12 positions match TRBD2. The CDR3 consists of 18 residues. The V gene's germline CDR1 is SGHNT and CDR2 YYREEE (reference sequence). V shed 0 bases, J shed 0 bases, and the junction held 4 bases outside the gene matches. The CDR3 region has the DNA TGTGCCAGCAGCTTGGGACTAGCGGGAGAGAGCTCCTACAATGAGCAGTTCTTC. It translates to CASSLGLAGESSYNEQFF.

This clone was counted only a few times. V usage is TRBV10-3 and J usage is TRBJ2-7, with unresolved D. This CDR3 has 12 residues. V lost 1 base and J lost 6, with 7 bases in between. In germline, CDR1 is ENHRY, CDR2 SYGVKD. CDR3 amino acids: CAISEFPGEQYF. The CDR3 DNA reads TGTGCCATCAGTGAGTTCCCAGGCGAGCAGTACTTC.

The chain joins TRBV13 to TRBJ1-3; a weak D match, TRBD1 (5 bases). Germline values: CDR1 PRHDT, CDR2 FYEKMQ (reference sequence). The CDR3 loop spans 14 amino acids. The germline V and J ends were trimmed by 3 bases and 8 bases, with 14 bases remaining between them. The CDR3 protein is CASSFLAGGDTIYF. The CDR3, as DNA: TGTGCCAGCAGCTTTCTGGCAGGAGGGGACACCATATATTTT. The complete variable domain, with remaining parts taken from reference TRBV13 and TRBJ1-3, reads AAGVIQSPRHLIKEKRETATLKCYPIPRHDTVYWYQQGPGQDPQFLISFYEKMQSDKGSIPDRFSAQQFSDYHSELNMSSLELGDSALYFCASSFLAGGDTIYFGEGSWLTVV.

Only a few counts were recorded for this clone. The chain employs TRBV27 and TRBJ1-1; D remains ambiguous. Trimming removed 2 bases from V and 4 bases from J, with 11 bases in between. CDR3 length: 14 amino acids. Germline values: CDR1 MNHEY, CDR2 SMNVEV (reference sequence). CDR3 DNA sequence: TGTGCCAGCAGTTTACTGGTGACGAGCACTGAAGCTTTCTTT. Protein product: CASSLLVTSTEAFF.

This clone was detected once. The chain carries TRBV29-1 and TRBJ2-2; tentatively, D is TRBD2 (5 bases). CDR3 size: 13 residues. Deletions cut 6 bases from V and 0 bases from J, with 8 bases between. Germline CDR1 is SQVTM and CDR2 is ANQGSEA. The CDR3 DNA sequence: TGCAGCGTGTGGGAGACGAACACCGGGGAGCTGTTTTTT. Residues: CSVWETNTGELFF.